Each of the 12 T cell receptor beta chains below was sequenced from the same sample in a study of shared clonotypes between healthy human individuals. The protocol was immunoSEQ multiplex PCR, while the TCRdb copy is restricted to in-frame clones and leaves out a portion. The data contain about 2.4 million clones, approximately 93% of them singletons. Sequenced: naive CD4+ T cells from PBMCs. This sample's subset: CD45RA+ positively selected. The receptors were gathered from a man younger than 30 in good health. Some clones in this sample may be carry-over from other donors' samples.

This chain joins TRBV11-2 and TRBJ2-7; 10 bases fit TRBD1. Per the germline V gene, CDR1 is SGHAT and CDR2 is FQNNGV. This CDR3 region has 14 residues. Unmatched junction bases numbered 6, after V lost 5 bases and J lost 5 bases. The CDR3 bases are TGTGCCAGCAGCCGACAGGGGGCCCGGGACGAGCAGTACTTC. It specifies CASSRQGARDEQYF.

CDR3 region: CAISESLAGGTKETQYF. Here the CDR3 DNA reads TGTGCCATCAGTGAGTCGTTGGCAGGGGGCACAAAAGAGACCCAGTACTTC. The chain has TRBV10-3 and TRBJ2-5, with TRBD1 matching over 8 bases. This CDR3 region has 17 residues. J lost 3 bases, V lost 0 bases, and 9 bases had no gene match. In germline, CDR1 is ENHRY, CDR2 SYGVKD.

The chain has TRBV4-3 and TRBJ2-3; the match to TRBD2 covers 11 bases. CDR3 length: 16 amino acids. CDR1 and CDR2 (germline): LGHNA, YSLEER. Trimming cost V 0 bases and J 6 bases; bases outside gene matches: 5. The CDR3 DNA reads as TGCGCCAGCAGCCAAGAGCCTAGCGGGAGGTCTGATACGCAGTATTTT. Translating gives CASSQEPSGRSDTQYF.

This clone appeared once. The genes are TRBV4-1 and TRBJ1-5; the D is unclear. CDR1 and CDR2 from the germline V gene are MGHRA and YSYEKL. This CDR3 has 15 residues. V was clipped by 0 bases and J by 0 bases, with 6 bases between them. In DNA form, the CDR3 reads TGCGCCAGCAGCCAAGAAACGCTTAGCAATCAGCCCCAGCATTTT. Its protein is CASSQETLSNQPQHF.

The chain has TRBV7-9 and TRBJ2-7; either TRBD1 or TRBD2 may supply D (5 bases each). V was clipped by 5 bases and J by 5 bases, with 7 bases between them. The length of the CDR3 is 11 residues. The germline CDR1 and CDR2 sequences are SEHNR and FQNEAQ (reference sequence). As DNA, the CDR3 is TGTGCCAGCAGCCGGGACCACGAGCAGTACTTC. Translation gives CASSRDHEQYF.

V gene TRBV15 combines with J gene TRBJ2-3; D is unresolved. The CDR3 contains 14 residues. V was pared by 2 bases and J by 3 bases, with 9 bases between. Germline CDR1 is LNHNV and CDR2 is YYDKDF (reference sequence). CDR3 bases: TGTGCCACCAGCAGACCGATCGAGACAGATACGCAGTATTTT. Its protein is CATSRPIETDTQYF. The full variable domain, in which reference TRBV15 and TRBJ2-3 provide the parts outside the CDR3, is DAMVIQNPRYQVTQFGKPVTLSCSQTLNHNVMYWYQQKSSQAPKLLFHYYDKDFNNEADTPDNFQSRRPNTSFCFLDIRSPGLGDTAMYLCATSRPIETDTQYFGPGTRLTVL.

The chain has TRBV19 and TRBJ1-3, with 12 bases identical to TRBD1. The ends lost 9 bases at V and 6 bases at J; junction bases unmatched: 18. This CDR3 contains 18 residues. Per germline, CDR1 LNHDA and CDR2 SQIVND (reference sequence). In DNA form, the CDR3 reads TGTGCCAGCCCAGTTTGGCTAAAGGGACAGGGGGCGGTAAACACCATATATTTT. The encoded protein is CASPVWLKGQGAVNTIYF.

This clone occurred once. The chain has TRBV5-1 and TRBJ1-5; TRBD1 might be the D (6 bases). CDR3 length: 18 residues. CDR1 and CDR2 (germline): SGHRS, YFSETQ. V dropped 9 bases and J dropped 0 bases, with 25 bases sitting between them. The CDR3 nucleotides read TGCGCCATCCCCGGGGGCCGAGTGCCTTTACTTAGCAATCAGCCCCAGCATTTT. Amino acids: CAIPGGRVPLLSNQPQHF.

The V call is TRBV28, the J call TRBJ2-2, with TRBD2 matching 7 bases. Per the germline V gene, CDR1 is MDHEN and CDR2 is SYDVKM. The CDR3 loop spans 16 amino acids. With 10 bases clipped from V and 3 bases from J, the junction kept 14 bases outside the gene matches. The CDR3 nucleotides read TGTGCCACCGGACTCTTGAGCGGGATCGACACCGGGGAGCTGTTTTTT. Translating it yields CATGLLSGIDTGELFF.

V usage is TRBV5-1 and J usage is TRBJ2-2; D is undetermined. The CDR3 covers 15 residues. The germline V gene encodes CDR1 SGHRS and CDR2 YFSETQ. V lost 4 bases and J 1 base, leaving 11 bases between the germline ends. The CDR3 coding sequence is TGCGCCAGCAGCCTAATGCGCGGGAACACCGGGGAGCTGTTTTTT. It translates to CASSLMRGNTGELFF.

V is TRBV11-2 and J is TRBJ1-1; D is uncertain. The germline CDR1 and CDR2 sequences are SGHAT and FQNNGV. V dropped 4 bases and J dropped 0 bases, with 12 bases sitting between them. This CDR3 has 15 amino acids. The CDR3 region is CASSSRPGMNTEAFF. In DNA form, the CDR3 reads TGTGCCAGCAGCTCGCGGCCGGGGATGAACACTGAAGCTTTCTTT.

This rearrangement joins TRBV29-1 to TRBJ1-2; 12 positions match TRBD1. The CDR3 sequence is 17 residues long. V gave up 7 bases and J gave up 4 bases; unmatched junction bases: 16. The germline V gene encodes CDR1 SQVTM and CDR2 ANQGSEA. This chain's CDR3 is CSAGTGGLKWESYGYTF. CDR3 DNA: TGCAGCGCCGGGACAGGGGGCCTCAAGTGGGAGAGCTATGGCTACACCTTC.